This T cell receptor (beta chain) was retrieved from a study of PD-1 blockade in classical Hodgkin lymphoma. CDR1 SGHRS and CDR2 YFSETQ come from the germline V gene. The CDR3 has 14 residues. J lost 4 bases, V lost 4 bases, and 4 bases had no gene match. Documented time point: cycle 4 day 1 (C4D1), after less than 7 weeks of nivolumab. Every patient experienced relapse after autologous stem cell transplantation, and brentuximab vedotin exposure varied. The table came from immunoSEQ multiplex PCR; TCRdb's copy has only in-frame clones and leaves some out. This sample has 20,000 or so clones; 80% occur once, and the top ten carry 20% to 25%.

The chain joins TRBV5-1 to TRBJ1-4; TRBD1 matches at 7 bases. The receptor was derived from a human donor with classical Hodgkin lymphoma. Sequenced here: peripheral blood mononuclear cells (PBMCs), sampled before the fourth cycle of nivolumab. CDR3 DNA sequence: TGCGCCAGCAGCAGACAGGGAGGTAATGAAAAACTGTTTTTT. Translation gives CASSRQGGNEKLFF. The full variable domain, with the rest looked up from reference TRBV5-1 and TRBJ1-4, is KAGVTQTPRYLIKTRGQQVTLSCSPISGHRSVSWYQQTPGQGLQFLFEYFSETQRNKGNFPGRFSGRQFSNSRSEMNVSTLELGDSALYLCASSRQGGNEKLFFGSGTQLSVL.